The TCR beta chain described here comes from a study of lymphopenia after photon versus proton radiotherapy (dated by TCRdb to the late 2010s). At the level of the whole study: The immunological effects of photon versus proton radiation therapy were compared in patients with gastrointestinal tumors who developed high-grade lymphopenia. The cohort included roughly 18 patients with gastrointestinal tumors who developed lymphopenia after receiving either photon or proton therapy. The study was designed to characterize how the impact on the immune system differs between the two radiation modalities.

In regard to this clone: The specificity of this receptor is unknown. Base quality data are lacking; no much larger clone is found one base away.

General conclusions and limits of the study: During treatment, patients who received photon therapy lost naive T cells and TCR diversity and gained effector/memory populations, whereas patients who received proton therapy remained relatively stable. Across the cohort, a larger post-nadir drop in TCR diversity was inversely correlated with overall survival time among patients who died. After the lymphocyte count nadir, oligoclonal expansion, especially of CD8+ Temra cells, was observed in photon-treated repertoires, and the drop in diversity was driven by this expansion. The survival association was assessed only in patients who died, and better survival with proton therapy was presented by the authors as a possibility rather than a demonstrated result.

Libraries were built with the immunoSEQ multiplex PCR assay. T cell repertoires were profiled with deep sequencing of rearranged TCR beta loci together with multiparametric flow cytometry. Held by TCRdb, this immuneACCESS table contains in-frame sequences only and omits some clones. Under half of the omission traces to an unresolved V gene where checked; the cause of the rest is unknown. The sample table shows 150,000 to 200,000 clones, and 70% to 90% are seen once. The top ten clonotypes cover around 5% of the sample. Cut back by 5 bases and 3 bases, the V and J ends lie 14 bases apart. Counted from cysteine to phenylalanine, this CDR3 has 15 amino acids. The sequence is cut down to CDR3 DNA, 45 bases in frame from base 1. The germline V gene supplies CDR1 MDHEN and CDR2 SYDVKM.

Specimen: peripheral blood, collected from a patient treated with photon-based radiotherapy. The chain is made from TRBV28 and TRBJ1-5; the D gene remains uncertain. The sequence was obtained from a man aged 45-65 years with gastric cancer. The DNA sequence follows: TGTGCCAGCAGTCCCCGCCCCGGGTCCAATCAGCCCCAGCATTTT. This codes for CASSPRPGSNQPQHF. The variable domain in full, with residues beyond the CDR3 obtained from the reference TRBV28 and TRBJ1-5 genes, is DVKVTQSSRYLVKRTGEKVFLECVQDMDHENMFWYRQDPGLGLRLIYFSYDVKMKEKGDIPEGYSVSREKKERFSLILESASTNQTSMYLCASSPRPGSNQPQHFGDGTRLSIL.